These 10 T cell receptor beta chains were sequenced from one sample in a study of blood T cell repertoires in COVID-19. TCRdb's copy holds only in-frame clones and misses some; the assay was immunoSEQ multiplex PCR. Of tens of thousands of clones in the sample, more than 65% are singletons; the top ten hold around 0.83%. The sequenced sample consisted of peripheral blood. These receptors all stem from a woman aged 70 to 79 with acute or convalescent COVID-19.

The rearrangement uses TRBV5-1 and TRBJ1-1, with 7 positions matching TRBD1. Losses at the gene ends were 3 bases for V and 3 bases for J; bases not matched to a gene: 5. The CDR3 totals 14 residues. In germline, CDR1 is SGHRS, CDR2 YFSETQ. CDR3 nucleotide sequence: TGCGCCAGCAGCTGGAGGACAGGTGACACTGAAGCTTTCTTT. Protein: CASSWRTGDTEAFF.

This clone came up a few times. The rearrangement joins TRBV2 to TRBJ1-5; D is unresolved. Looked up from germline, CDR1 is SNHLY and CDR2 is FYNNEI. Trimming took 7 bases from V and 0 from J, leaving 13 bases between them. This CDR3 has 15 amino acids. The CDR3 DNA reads TGTGCCAGCACCCGCGACTCGGCTAGCAATCAGCCCCAGCATTTT. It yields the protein CASTRDSASNQPQHF. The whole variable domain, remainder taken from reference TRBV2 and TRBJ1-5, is EPEVTQTPSHQVTQMGQEVILRCVPISNHLYFYWYRQILGQKVEFLVSFYNNEISEKSEIFDDQFSVERPDGSNFTLKIRSTKLEDSAMYFCASTRDSASNQPQHFGDGTRLSIL.

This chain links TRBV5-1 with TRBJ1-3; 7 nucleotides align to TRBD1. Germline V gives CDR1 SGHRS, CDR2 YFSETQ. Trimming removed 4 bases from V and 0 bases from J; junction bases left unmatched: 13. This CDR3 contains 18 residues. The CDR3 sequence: CASSPKGQEKNSGNTIYF. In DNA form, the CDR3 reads TGCGCCAGCAGCCCTAAAGGACAGGAAAAAAACTCTGGAAACACCATATATTTT.

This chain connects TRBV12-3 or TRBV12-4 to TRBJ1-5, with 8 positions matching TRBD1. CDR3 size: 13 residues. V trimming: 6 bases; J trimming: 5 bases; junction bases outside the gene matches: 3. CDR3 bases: TGTGCCAGCAGCAGGGGGCGAGATCAGCCCCAGCATTTT. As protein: CASSRGRDQPQHF.

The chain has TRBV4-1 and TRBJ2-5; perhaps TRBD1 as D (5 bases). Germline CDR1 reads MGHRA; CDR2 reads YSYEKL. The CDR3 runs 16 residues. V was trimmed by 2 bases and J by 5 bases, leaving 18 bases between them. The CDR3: CASSQTRDILLETQYF. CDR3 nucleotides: TGCGCCAGCAGCCAAACCAGGGATATACTTCTGGAGACCCAGTACTTC.

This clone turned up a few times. The CDR3 here is CASSEIMVGAPEAFF. DNA of the CDR3: TGTGCCAGCAGTGAGATTATGGTAGGAGCACCTGAAGCTTTCTTT. The chain couples TRBV27 to TRBJ1-1, with D unresolved. The CDR3 totals 15 residues. Germline V CDR1 and CDR2: MNHEY, SMNVEV (reference sequence). V gave up 5 bases and J gave up 6 bases, with 19 bases separating them.

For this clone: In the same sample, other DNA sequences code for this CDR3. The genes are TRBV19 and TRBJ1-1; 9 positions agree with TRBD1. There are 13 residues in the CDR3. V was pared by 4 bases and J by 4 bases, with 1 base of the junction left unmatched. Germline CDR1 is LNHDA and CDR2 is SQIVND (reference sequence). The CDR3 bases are TGTGCCAGTAGTACGACAGGGGGCACTGAAGCTTTCTTT. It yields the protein CASSTTGGTEAFF.

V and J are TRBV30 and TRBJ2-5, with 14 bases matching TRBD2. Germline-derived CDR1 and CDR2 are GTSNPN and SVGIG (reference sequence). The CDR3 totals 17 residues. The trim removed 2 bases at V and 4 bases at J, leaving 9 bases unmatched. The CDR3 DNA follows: TGTGCCTGGAGTTGGACTAGCGGGGGGCGCCGGGGAGAGACCCAGTACTTC. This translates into CAWSWTSGGRRGETQYF.

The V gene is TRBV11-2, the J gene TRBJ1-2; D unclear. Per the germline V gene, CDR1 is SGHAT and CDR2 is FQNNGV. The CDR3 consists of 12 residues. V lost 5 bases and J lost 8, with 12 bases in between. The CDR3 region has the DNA TGTGCCAGCAGCGAAGGACTCCAAGGCTACACCTTC. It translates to CASSEGLQGYTF.

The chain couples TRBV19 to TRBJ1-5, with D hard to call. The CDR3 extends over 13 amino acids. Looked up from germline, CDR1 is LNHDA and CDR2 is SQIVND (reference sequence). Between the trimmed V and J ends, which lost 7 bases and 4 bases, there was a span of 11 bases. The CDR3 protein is CASIDNPNQPQHF. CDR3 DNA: TGTGCCAGTATCGACAACCCTAATCAGCCCCAGCATTTT.